The source of this TCR beta chain is a study of spatial heterogeneity in lung cancer. MiXCR, run by TCRdb on the 5' RACE reads, gives a single entry per CDR3 protein. The profile covers tens of thousands of distinct CDR3 sequences, with about an eighth appearing a single time and more than 40% taken by the ten largest. Time point meaning: sample taken at primary tumor resection. This CDR3 has 16 amino acids. V gave up 2 bases and J gave up 0 bases; unmatched junction bases: 4. In germline, CDR1 is SEHNR, CDR2 FQNEAQ (reference sequence). This sequence originates from a male donor with early-stage non-small cell lung cancer. This rearrangement joins TRBV7-9 to TRBJ2-3; the match to TRBD2 covers 8 bases. The sample consisted of PBMCs, taken at surgery. The CDR3 spells CASSLFASGSTDTQYF. The DNA of the CDR3 is TGTGCCAGCAGCTTATTCGCTAGCGGGAGCACAGATACGCAGTATTTT.